This TCR beta chain was recorded in a study of blood T cell repertoires in COVID-19. Study-wide context: The United States, Italy and Spain provided the acute and convalescent COVID-19 samples. T cells, B-cell-depleted T cells, or PBMCs provided the cDNA or gDNA that served as material.

Germline V gene lookup returns CDR1 KGHDR and CDR2 SFDVKD. The trim removed 1 base at V and 5 bases at J, leaving 7 bases unmatched. This CDR3 has 16 amino acids. Study processing details: The authors estimated nucleated cell counts from reference gene primer amplification. Clones were read by immunoSEQ multiplex PCR, and TCRdb kept only the in-frame ones, dropping some. V, J and clone size reflect that table, while D and trimming were determined from the DNA. The sample comprises tens of thousands of clones, around 84% of which are singletons, and about 4% rests with the top ten. The V call is TRBV24-1, the J call TRBJ2-5; 9 bases are a match to TRBD1. This receptor was obtained from a man aged 80 or over with active COVID-19. Specimen: peripheral blood. This CDR3 is CATSDLPQGAKETQYF. The CDR3 nucleotides are TGTGCCACCAGTGATTTACCACAGGGGGCGAAGGAGACCCAGTACTTC.